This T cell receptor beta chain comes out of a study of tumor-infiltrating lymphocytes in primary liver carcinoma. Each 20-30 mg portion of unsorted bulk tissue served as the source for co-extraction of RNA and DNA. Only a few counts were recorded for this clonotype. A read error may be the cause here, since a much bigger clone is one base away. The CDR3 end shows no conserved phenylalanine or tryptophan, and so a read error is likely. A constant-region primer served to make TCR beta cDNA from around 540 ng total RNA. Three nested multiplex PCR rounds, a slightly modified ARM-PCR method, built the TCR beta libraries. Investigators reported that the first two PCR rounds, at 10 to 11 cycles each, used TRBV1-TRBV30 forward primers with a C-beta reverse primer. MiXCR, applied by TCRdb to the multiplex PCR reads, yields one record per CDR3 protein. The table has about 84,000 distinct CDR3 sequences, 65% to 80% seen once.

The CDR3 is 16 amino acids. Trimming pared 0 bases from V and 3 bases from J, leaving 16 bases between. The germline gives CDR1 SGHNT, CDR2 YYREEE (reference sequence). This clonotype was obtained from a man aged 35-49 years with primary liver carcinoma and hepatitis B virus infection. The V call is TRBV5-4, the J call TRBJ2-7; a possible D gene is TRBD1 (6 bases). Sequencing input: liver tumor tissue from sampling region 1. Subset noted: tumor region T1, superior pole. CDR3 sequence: CASSLAGTLKDYEQYL. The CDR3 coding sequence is TGTGCCAGCAGCTTGGCCGGGACACTAAAAGACTACGAGCAGTACCTC.